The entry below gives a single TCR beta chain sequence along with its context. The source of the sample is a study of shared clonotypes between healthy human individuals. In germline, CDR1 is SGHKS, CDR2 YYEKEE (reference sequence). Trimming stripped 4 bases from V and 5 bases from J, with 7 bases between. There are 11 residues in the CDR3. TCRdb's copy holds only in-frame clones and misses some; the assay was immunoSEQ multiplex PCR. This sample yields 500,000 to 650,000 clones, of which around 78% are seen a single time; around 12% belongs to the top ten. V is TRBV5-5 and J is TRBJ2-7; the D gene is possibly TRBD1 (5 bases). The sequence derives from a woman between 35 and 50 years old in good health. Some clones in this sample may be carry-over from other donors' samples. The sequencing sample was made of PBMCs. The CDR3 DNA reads TGTGCCAGCAGCCGACAGAACGAGCAGTACTTC. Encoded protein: CASSRQNEQYF.